This T cell receptor beta chain appears in the sequencing data of a study of T cells in Graves' hyperthyroidism and ophthalmopathy. This clonotype has a count of ten or more. Germline CDR1 reads SGHTA; CDR2 reads FQGNSA. The CDR3 runs to 14 residues. With 5 bases clipped from V and 2 bases from J, the junction kept 6 bases outside the gene matches. What was amplified from RNA transcripts were TCR beta CDR3 regions. First-round RT-PCR of the TCR CDR3 relied on the HTBI primer set. TCRdb re-called the multiplex PCR reads with MiXCR, one entry per CDR3 protein. The profile shows roughly 180,000 distinct CDR3 sequences, more than 15% of them singletons. Absence of ophthalmopathy progression within 18 months defined stable Graves' hyperthyroidism. Newly diagnosed patients aged 18 to 65 had hyperthyroidism of under 2 months' duration.

Material for sequencing was blood. The clonotype originates from a woman aged 45-65 years with Graves' hyperthyroidism. V is TRBV7-2 and J is TRBJ2-7, with 7 nucleotides matching TRBD1. The CDR3 here is CASSRPGQTYEQYF. Here the CDR3 DNA reads TGTGCCAGCAGCCGACCGGGACAGACCTACGAGCAGTACTTC.